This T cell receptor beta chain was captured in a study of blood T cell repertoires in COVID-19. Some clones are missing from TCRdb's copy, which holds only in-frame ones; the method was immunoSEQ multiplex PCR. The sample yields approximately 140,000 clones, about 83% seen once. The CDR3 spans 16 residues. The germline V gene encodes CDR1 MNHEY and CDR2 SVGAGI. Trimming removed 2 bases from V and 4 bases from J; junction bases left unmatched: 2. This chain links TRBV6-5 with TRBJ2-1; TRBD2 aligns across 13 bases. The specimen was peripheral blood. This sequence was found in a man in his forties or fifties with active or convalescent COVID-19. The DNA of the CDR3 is TGTGCCAGCAGTTACAGGACTAGCGGGGGATACAATGAGCAGTTCTTC. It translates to CASSYRTSGGYNEQFF.